The 2 T cell receptor beta chains given below trace back to one sample, sequenced in a study of cytomegalovirus exposure and HLA in healthy donors. The PCR contained 60 Vbeta and 13 Jbeta primers. Clones were sequenced by immunoSEQ multiplex PCR, and TCRdb holds only the in-frame ones, with some missing. Of more than 85,000 clones in the sample, approximately 63% were seen once. The sample consisted of PBMCs. The source of these receptors is a woman younger than 45 in good health and CMV-seronegative.

This clone appeared a few times. The chain has TRBV5-6 and TRBJ1-1; D is possibly TRBD1 (6 bases). Germline V gene lookup returns CDR1 SGHDT and CDR2 YYEEEE. Trimming stripped 0 bases from V and 11 bases from J, with 11 bases between. This CDR3 contains 12 residues. For the CDR3, the DNA is TGTGCCAGCAGCTTGGTTCAGGGGTTGGCTTTCTTT. Its translation: CASSLVQGLAFF. The whole variable domain, filled in from reference TRBV5-6 and TRBJ1-1, reads DAGVTQSPTHLIKTRGQQVTLRCSPKSGHDTVSWYQQALGQGPQFIFQYYEEEERQRGNFPDRFSGHQFPNYSSELNVNALLLGDSALYLCASSLVQGLAFFGQGTRLTVV.

The chain is built from TRBV6-6 and TRBJ1-5; D possibly corresponds to TRBD1 (5 bases). CDR1 MNHNY and CDR2 SVGAGI come from the germline V gene (reference sequence). V was cut by 8 bases and J by 2 bases, with 16 bases left in between. This CDR3 spans 15 amino acids. As DNA, the CDR3 is TGTGCCAGCGAAGCAGCCTCGGGGGGCAATCAGCCCCAGCATTTT. This encodes CASEAASGGNQPQHF.